The 19 T cell receptor beta chains presented below share a single source sample, sequenced in a study of blood T cell repertoires in COVID-19. This table comes from immunoSEQ multiplex PCR, and its TCRdb copy is limited to in-frame clones, with some not included. The table shows 250,000 or so clones, with approximately 83% occurring only once. Source material: PBMCs or T cells enriched from blood (not recorded which). The source of these receptors is a woman between 50 and 59 years old who had recovered from COVID-19.

The chain has TRBV2 and TRBJ1-2; D is perhaps TRBD1 (6 bases). CDR3 length: 15 amino acids. Germline CDR1 is SNHLY and CDR2 is FYNNEI. V was cut by 4 bases and J by 6 bases, with 18 bases left in between. CDR3 DNA: TGTGCCAGCAGTGGCCCAGGACAGATTGAGAATGGCTACACCTTC. Protein product: CASSGPGQIENGYTF.

V usage is TRBV20-1 and J usage is TRBJ2-1; 10 positions agree with TRBD2. CDR3 length: 14 residues. Trimming at V came to 3 bases and at J to 7 bases, leaving 6 bases not matched to a gene. Germline-derived CDR1 and CDR2 are DFQATT and SNEGSKA (reference sequence). Here the CDR3 DNA reads TGCAGTGCTAGTCCGGGACTAGCGACGAATGAGCAGTTCTTC. This codes for CSASPGLATNEQFF.

The chain recombines TRBV29-1 with TRBJ2-3; 12 bases fit TRBD2. The J segment lost 6 bases and the V segment lost 3 bases, leaving 19 bases of the junction unmatched. Germline V gene sequence: CDR1 SQVTM, CDR2 ANQGSEA. This CDR3 contains 19 residues. The CDR3 region has the DNA TGCAGCGTTGAGACGTACTCCGGGACTAGCGGGTGGGGGTCCGATACGCAGTATTTT. Its protein is CSVETYSGTSGWGSDTQYF.

V and J are TRBV27 and TRBJ1-1; TRBD1 matches 7 bases. Germline V gives CDR1 MNHEY, CDR2 SMNVEV (reference sequence). CDR3 length: 15 amino acids. The ends lost 5 bases at V and 3 bases at J; junction bases unmatched: 9. CDR3 DNA sequence: TGTGCCAGCAGTCCAAGGACAGGCCGGGACACTGAAGCTTTCTTT. The encoded protein is CASSPRTGRDTEAFF.

V usage is TRBV10-1 and J usage is TRBJ2-7; a weak D match, TRBD1 (6 bases). This CDR3 contains 15 residues. Between the trimmed V and J ends, which lost 6 bases and 5 bases, there was a span of 20 bases. CDR1 and CDR2 from the germline V gene are WNHNN and SYGVQD (reference sequence). In nucleotides, the CDR3 is TGCGCCAGCAGCCCTTACAGGGAGTTGTTACACGAGCAGTACTTC. This codes for CASSPYRELLHEQYF.

This clone was seen only a few times. The rearrangement links TRBV3-1 (or the pseudogene TRBV3-2) to TRBJ1-5, with D perhaps TRBD1 (5 bases). The V gene's germline CDR1 is LGHDT and CDR2 YNNKEL (reference sequence). V lost 1 base and J 4 bases, leaving 14 bases between the germline ends. The CDR3 is 16 residues long. Written as DNA, the CDR3 is TGTGCCAGCAGCCAAGGTCTTTCGGGGGAGAATCAGCCCCAGCATTTT. As protein: CASSQGLSGENQPQHF.

V is TRBV29-1 and J is TRBJ2-1; TRBD1 agrees at 9 bases. J lost 0 bases, V lost 6 bases, and 0 bases had no gene match. The germline CDR1 and CDR2 sequences are SQVTM and ANQGSEA. The CDR3 is 13 residues long. CDR3 nucleotides: TGCAGCGTGGACAGGGGCTCCTACAATGAGCAGTTCTTC. Its protein is CSVDRGSYNEQFF.

This clone was detected only once. The V and J genes are TRBV28 and TRBJ2-3, with TRBD1 matching 9 bases. Germline-derived CDR1 and CDR2 are MDHEN and SYDVKM. V dropped 5 bases and J dropped 3; count of bases not matched to a gene: 12. This CDR3 comprises 17 residues. The CDR3 protein is CASSEGDRATLTDTQYF. CDR3 bases: TGTGCCAGCAGTGAGGGGGACAGGGCTACGCTAACAGATACGCAGTATTTT.

This chain uses TRBV27 with TRBJ1-2, with D perhaps matching TRBD1 (5 bases). V was shortened by 2 bases and J by 4 bases, with 14 bases between the two germline ends. There are 15 residues in the CDR3. Germline V CDR1 and CDR2: MNHEY, SMNVEV (reference sequence). For the CDR3, the DNA is TGTGCCAGCAGTTTAAGTGGGGGAGGAGGCTATGGCTACACCTTC. Protein sequence: CASSLSGGGGYGYTF.

This rearrangement joins TRBV27 to TRBJ1-6; D remains ambiguous. The CDR3 totals 13 residues. With 2 bases removed from V and 14 bases from J, the gap between germline ends came to 13 bases. CDR1 MNHEY and CDR2 SMNVEV come from the germline V gene (reference sequence). The CDR3 DNA reads as TGTGCCAGCAGTTTAGAGTCAATGAATGCCCTCCACTTT. This codes for CASSLESMNALHF.

This clone has a handful of counts. The chain recombines TRBV5-6 with TRBJ1-1; the match to TRBD1 covers 7 bases. From germline, CDR1 is SGHDT and CDR2 YYEEEE. The CDR3 sequence is 16 residues long. Losses at the gene ends were 1 base for V and 3 bases for J; bases not matched to a gene: 9. The CDR3 here is CASSLLGGGEDTEAFF. DNA of the CDR3: TGTGCCAGCAGCTTGTTAGGAGGGGGCGAGGACACTGAAGCTTTCTTT.

The chain is built from TRBV5-1 and TRBJ2-5, with TRBD1 identical over 11 bases. CDR3 length equals 14 residues. Unmatched junction bases numbered 5, after V lost 3 bases and J lost 7 bases. From germline, CDR1 is SGHRS and CDR2 YFSETQ. CDR3 amino acids: CASSSRTGGVTQYF. The CDR3 bases are TGCGCCAGCAGCTCCCGGACAGGGGGCGTGACCCAGTACTTC.

CDR3 sequence (DNA): TGTGCCAAGTCTGCGGGGCAGGAATACAATGAGCAGTTCTTC. Protein sequence: CAKSAGQEYNEQFF. The V call is TRBV7-2, the J call TRBJ2-1; D may be TRBD2 (6 bases). Germline V lookup: CDR1 SGHTA, CDR2 FQGNSA. The CDR3 length is 14 residues. Deletions cut 10 bases from V and 4 bases from J, with 17 bases between.

This chain uses TRBV15 with TRBJ2-7; unclear D gene. Germline V gene lookup returns CDR1 LNHNV and CDR2 YYDKDF (reference sequence). The CDR3 is 15 residues long. V dropped 0 bases and J dropped 3 bases, with 12 bases sitting between them. DNA of the CDR3: TGTGCCACCAGCAGAGATCCCAACGGAGACTACGAGCAGTACTTC. It yields the protein CATSRDPNGDYEQYF.

The chain recombines TRBV19 with TRBJ2-1; 11 positions match TRBD1. Unmatched junction bases numbered 9, after V lost 3 bases and J lost 2 bases. Germline-derived CDR1 and CDR2 are LNHDA and SQIVND (reference sequence). The CDR3 totals 18 residues. CDR3 amino acids: CASSIRTGGTGTYNEQFF. CDR3 nucleotide sequence: TGTGCCAGTAGTATTAGGACAGGGGGCACGGGGACCTACAATGAGCAGTTCTTC. Based on the CDR3 plus reference TRBV19 and TRBJ2-1, the full variable domain is DGGITQSPKYLFRKEGQNVTLSCEQNLNHDAMYWYRQDPGQGLRLIYYSQIVNDFQKGDIAEGYSVSREKKESFPLTVTSAQKNPTAFYLCASSIRTGGTGTYNEQFFGPGTRLTVL.

The J gene is TRBJ1-5, the V gene TRBV27; D remains ambiguous. V was cut by 2 bases and J by 2 bases, with 16 bases left in between. The CDR3 is 17 residues long. CDR1 is MNHEY and CDR2 is SMNVEV in the germline V gene (reference sequence). Here the CDR3 DNA reads TGTGCCAGCAGTTTAAACCTAGGTGGCGCGGGCAATCAGCCCCAGCATTTT. Protein sequence: CASSLNLGGAGNQPQHF.

The gene calls are TRBV10-3 and TRBJ2-6, with D possibly matching TRBD1 (6 bases). V gave up 5 bases and J gave up 0 bases, with 11 bases separating them. This CDR3 has 16 amino acids. Germline CDR1 and CDR2: ENHRY and SYGVKD. In DNA form, the CDR3 reads TGTGCCATCAGTCGGGACATTAGCTCTGGGGCCAACGTCCTGACTTTC. Protein product: CAISRDISSGANVLTF.

The V call is TRBV28, the J call TRBJ2-2, with 7 bases aligning to TRBD1. The CDR3 has 14 amino acids. The ends lost 8 bases at V and 3 bases at J; junction bases unmatched: 6. Germline V lookup: CDR1 MDHEN, CDR2 SYDVKM. The CDR3: CASVSTGDTGELFF. The CDR3 DNA reads as TGTGCCAGCGTTAGTACAGGGGACACCGGGGAGCTGTTTTTT. The full variable domain, completed using reference TRBV28 and TRBJ2-2, is DVKVTQSSRYLVKRTGEKVFLECVQDMDHENMFWYRQDPGLGLRLIYFSYDVKMKEKGDIPEGYSVSREKKERFSLILESASTNQTSMYLCASVSTGDTGELFFGEGSRLTVL.

The rearrangement links TRBV5-1 to TRBJ1-1, with 9 bases aligning to TRBD1. This CDR3 has 15 residues. CDR1 and CDR2 (germline): SGHRS, YFSETQ. Trimming took 4 bases from V and 2 from J; bases not matched to a gene: 6. The CDR3 reads CASSLGTGFNTEAFF. The CDR3, as DNA: TGCGCCAGCAGCCTAGGGACAGGGTTTAACACTGAAGCTTTCTTT.